This is a list of T cell receptor beta chains from one sample in a study of blood T cell repertoires in COVID-19. The protocol was immunoSEQ multiplex PCR, while the TCRdb copy is restricted to in-frame clones and leaves out a portion. The data show some 130,000 clones, approximately 86% seen once. Sequences were obtained from peripheral blood. The receptors derive from a woman aged 70-85 years with COVID-19, enrolled during active disease. CDR3s include the opening cysteine and the closing phenylalanine or tryptophan. The D gene is left open where the match is weak. The listing skips clone size in some rows; elsewhere it reads once, few, many or a size class.

d_call	v_call	j_call	clone_size	cdr3_aa	cdr3_nt
NA	TRBV6-5	TRBJ2-2	NA	CASTLATGELFF	TGTGCCAGCACTCTGGCCACCGGGGAGCTGTTTTTT
NA	TRBV7-2	TRBJ1-1	once	CASTRQAGLNTEAFF	TGTGCCAGCACCCGGCAGGCGGGGCTAAACACTGAAGCTTTCTTT
NA	TRBV5-4	TRBJ1-1	NA	CASSTGGPIYMNTEAFF	TGTGCCAGCAGCACCGGAGGACCGATTTATATGAACACTGAAGCTTTCTTT
NA	TRBV2	TRBJ2-7	NA	CASSGGLPRYEQYF	TGTGCCAGCAGTGGGGGACTTCCCCGCTACGAGCAGTACTTC
NA	TRBV28	TRBJ2-4	NA	CASSFSGELAKNIQYF	TGTGCCAGCAGTTTCTCCGGGGAACTAGCCAAAAACATTCAGTACTTC
NA	TRBV2	TRBJ2-7	NA	CASSERTFQTGEQYF	TGTGCCAGCAGTGAACGGACCTTCCAAACGGGAGAGCAGTACTTC
NA	TRBV5-1	TRBJ2-1	NA	CASSHRDTRINEQFF	TGCGCCAGCAGCCACCGGGACACGCGGATTAATGAGCAGTTCTTC
TRBD2	TRBV3-1/TRBV3-2	TRBJ2-3	NA	CASSQALVGLAGSRGDTQYF	TGTGCCAGCAGCCAAGCCCTAGTAGGACTAGCGGGGTCCCGCGGAGATACGCAGTATTTT
TRBD1	TRBV6-1	TRBJ2-7	NA	CASIPGQGEREQYF	TGTGCCAGCATCCCGGGACAGGGGGAGAGAGAGCAGTACTTC
TRBD1	TRBV24-1	TRBJ2-4	few	CATSDTLGTGEIQYF	TGTGCCACCAGTGATACCCTAGGAACAGGGGAAATTCAGTACTTC
TRBD1	TRBV30	TRBJ1-2	NA	CAWSLGTGVDGYTF	TGTGCCTGGAGTCTTGGGACAGGGGTGGATGGCTACACCTTC
NA	TRBV28	TRBJ1-1	once	CASSLYGHSGNTEAFF	TGTGCCAGCAGTTTATACGGTCATTCGGGGAACACTGAAGCTTTCTTT
NA	TRBV27	TRBJ2-5	NA	CASSFRGAETQYF	TGTGCCAGCAGTTTTCGGGGAGCGGAGACCCAGTACTTC
NA	TRBV18	TRBJ1-4	NA	CASSPVAEDNEKLFF	TGTGCCAGCTCACCAGTAGCGGAGGATAATGAAAAACTGTTTTTT
TRBD1	TRBV5-1	TRBJ1-4	NA	CASSPRQGVVTNEKLFF	TGCGCCAGCAGCCCCAGACAGGGAGTGGTAACTAATGAAAAACTGTTTTTT
NA	TRBV2	TRBJ2-7	NA	CASSVRDKTYEQYF	TGTGCCAGCAGTGTTCGGGACAAAACCTACGAGCAGTACTTC
NA	TRBV19	TRBJ1-5	NA	CASSFQVSPNQPQHF	TGTGCCAGTAGTTTCCAGGTGTCCCCCAATCAGCCCCAGCATTTT
NA	TRBV4-2	TRBJ1-6	NA	CASSPRDADNSPLHF	TGTGCCAGCAGCCCCCGTGACGCGGATAATTCACCCCTCCACTTT
TRBD1	TRBV19	TRBJ2-1	NA	CASRPGDRGYNEQFF	TGTGCCAGTAGACCGGGGGACAGGGGCTACAATGAGCAGTTCTTC
TRBD1	TRBV4-2	TRBJ1-6	NA	CASSSDRGLNSPLHF	TGTGCCAGCAGCTCCGACAGGGGGCTGAATTCACCCCTCCACTTT
TRBD1	TRBV5-6	TRBJ2-5	once	CASSFDRGRGETQYF	TGTGCCAGCAGCTTCGACAGGGGGCGAGGAGAGACCCAGTACTTC
NA	TRBV11-2	TRBJ1-1	few	CASSLDRDTEAFF	TGTGCCAGCAGCTTAGACAGGGACACTGAAGCTTTCTTT
NA	TRBV19	TRBJ1-5	NA	CASSIKRDVNQPQHF	TGTGCCAGTAGTATAAAACGGGATGTCAATCAGCCCCAGCATTTT
NA	TRBV7-3	TRBJ1-4	NA	CASSLKPQGLGTNEKLFF	TGTGCCAGCAGCTTAAAGCCCCAGGGACTGGGAACTAATGAAAAACTGTTTTTT
TRBD1	TRBV19	TRBJ2-5	NA	CASRRAGTGGGETQYF	TGTGCCAGTAGGAGAGCCGGGACAGGTGGAGGAGAGACCCAGTACTTC
NA	TRBV28	TRBJ1-5	NA	CASSFGDYSNQPQHF	TGTGCCAGCAGTTTCGGGGATTATAGCAATCAGCCCCAGCATTTT
NA	TRBV5-1	TRBJ1-1	NA	CASGDGSGNTEAFF	TGCGCCAGCGGCGATGGGTCGGGGAACACTGAAGCTTTCTTT
NA	TRBV30	TRBJ2-3	NA	CAWRGPDTQYF	TGTGCCTGGAGGGGCCCAGATACGCAGTATTTT
NA	TRBV3-1/TRBV3-2	TRBJ1-2	NA	CASSQEGQGYYGYTF	TGTGCCAGCAGCCAAGAAGGTCAGGGGTACTATGGCTACACCTTC
NA	TRBV11-2	TRBJ1-5	NA	CASSYRRGYSQPQHF	TGTGCCAGCAGCTACCGAAGGGGGTATAGTCAGCCCCAGCATTTT
NA	TRBV7-8	TRBJ2-4	NA	CASSLGMRDIQYF	TGTGCCAGCAGCTTAGGAATGCGGGACATTCAGTACTTC
NA	TRBV12-3/TRBV12-4	TRBJ1-5	NA	CASRQYSNQPQHF	TGTGCCTCTAGACAGTATAGCAATCAGCCCCAGCATTTT
NA	TRBV5-1	TRBJ1-1	NA	CASSWGPEGTEAFF	TGCGCCAGCAGCTGGGGACCGGAGGGCACTGAAGCTTTCTTT
NA	TRBV2	TRBJ2-1	once	CASSEGTASSYNEQFF	TGTGCCAGCAGTGAAGGGACAGCGAGCTCCTACAATGAGCAGTTCTTC
TRBD2	TRBV5-1	TRBJ2-1	NA	CASSFVGGDNEQFF	TGCGCCAGCAGCTTCGTCGGGGGGGACAATGAGCAGTTCTTC
NA	TRBV5-1	TRBJ1-1	NA	CASSLGTVNTEAFF	TGCGCCAGCAGCTTGGGGACAGTCAACACTGAAGCTTTCTTT
TRBD1	TRBV3-1/TRBV3-2	TRBJ2-2	NA	CASSHRDRITGELFF	TGTGCCAGCAGCCACCGGGACAGGATTACCGGGGAGCTGTTTTTT
NA	TRBV28	TRBJ1-5	NA	CASSLEHRNQPQHF	TGTGCCAGCAGTTTAGAACACCGCAATCAGCCCCAGCATTTT
TRBD1	TRBV28	TRBJ2-5	medium-sized	CASSLQVGTGQETQYF	TGTGCCAGCAGTTTGCAGGTGGGGACAGGGCAAGAGACCCAGTACTTC
NA	TRBV12-2	TRBJ2-3	NA	CASRCLAGGSSTDTQYF	TGTGCAAGTCGCTGTCTAGCGGGGGGGTCTAGCACAGATACGCAGTATTTT
TRBD1	TRBV28	TRBJ2-7	NA	CASSHRGRSYEQYF	TGTGCCAGCAGTCACAGGGGGCGATCCTACGAGCAGTACTTC
TRBD2	TRBV25-1	TRBJ2-5	NA	CASGTRGVGTQYF	TGTGCCAGCGGGACTAGGGGGGTCGGGACCCAGTACTTC
TRBD2	TRBV6-4	TRBJ2-1	few	CASSRQTSGGGEQFF	TGTGCCAGCAGCCGCCAGACTAGCGGGGGGGGTGAGCAGTTCTTC
TRBD1	TRBV18	TRBJ2-3	NA	CASSPGTAGTDTQYF	TGTGCCAGCTCACCAGGGACAGCTGGGACAGATACGCAGTATTTT
NA	TRBV5-6	TRBJ1-2	few	CASSSWSGTNYGYTF	TGTGCCAGCAGCTCCTGGAGTGGCACGAACTATGGCTACACCTTC
TRBD2	TRBV4-1	TRBJ2-1	NA	CASSPGGAGVYNEQFF	TGCGCCAGCAGCCCCGGCGGAGCGGGAGTCTACAATGAGCAGTTCTTC
NA	TRBV4-1	TRBJ1-1	few	CASSQGGTLNTEAFF	TGCGCCAGCAGCCAAGGAGGGACACTGAACACTGAAGCTTTCTTT
NA	TRBV7-9	TRBJ2-5	NA	CASSFAILNPKETQYF	TGTGCCAGCAGCTTCGCTATTCTTAACCCCAAAGAGACCCAGTACTTC
TRBD1	TRBV11-2	TRBJ1-6	NA	CASSQGTAYNSPLHF	TGTGCCAGCAGCCAAGGGACAGCTTATAATTCACCCCTCCACTTT
NA	TRBV24-1	TRBJ1-6	NA	CATGEGNNSPLHF	TGTGCCACCGGGGAGGGAAATAATTCACCCCTCCACTTT
TRBD1	TRBV4-1	TRBJ2-2	NA	CASSRTGTGRFTGELFF	TGCGCCAGCAGCCGAACCGGGACAGGGCGATTTACCGGGGAGCTGTTTTTT
TRBD1	TRBV28	TRBJ1-2	NA	CASSTRTGGWGYTF	TGTGCCAGCAGTACGCGGACAGGGGGCTGGGGCTACACCTTC
NA	TRBV28	TRBJ2-7	few	CASSPHYEQYF	TGTGCCAGCAGTCCCCACTACGAGCAGTACTTC
TRBD1	TRBV7-3	TRBJ1-1	NA	CASSLTGRDSEAFF	TGTGCCAGCAGCTTAACGGGGCGGGACAGTGAAGCTTTCTTT
TRBD2	TRBV3-1/TRBV3-2	TRBJ2-1	once	CASSQRTSGGHNEQFF	TGTGCCAGCAGCCAACGGACTAGCGGGGGCCACAATGAGCAGTTCTTC
NA	TRBV20-1	TRBJ1-1	NA	CSASKGVGTEAFF	TGCAGTGCAAGTAAGGGGGTCGGGACTGAAGCTTTCTTT
TRBD1	TRBV7-2	TRBJ1-1	NA	CASSFGTDRPNTEAFF	TGTGCCAGCAGCTTCGGGACAGATAGACCAAACACTGAAGCTTTCTTT
NA	TRBV7-9	TRBJ1-1	NA	CASSLLTENTEAFF	TGTGCCAGCAGCTTGCTTACAGAGAACACTGAAGCTTTCTTT
TRBD2	TRBV5-1	TRBJ2-1	NA	CASSVSGGNNEQFF	TGCGCCAGCAGCGTTAGCGGGGGTAACAATGAGCAGTTCTTC
NA	TRBV28	TRBJ1-4	NA	CASSSSVATNEKLFF	NA